Listed below are T cell receptor beta chains from one sample, sequenced in a study of beta chain features in type 1 diabetes. Assay used: immunoSEQ multiplex PCR; TCRdb lists only in-frame clones, some missing. The sample has more than 100,000 clones, roughly 15% seen once. Sequencing was carried out using central memory CD4+ T cells from blood. The receptors derive from a man younger than 40 with type 1 diabetes. Both conserved end residues are part of each CDR3. A D gene is named only where the DNA matches it firmly. Not all rows give a size; the values are once, few, many and, for expanded clones, a class.

d_gene	abundance	v_gene	j_gene	CDR3aa	CDR3nt
-	-	TRBV28	TRBJ2-6	CASSFGYSGANVLTF	TGTGCCAGCAGTTTTGGCTACTCTGGGGCCAACGTCCTGACTTTC
-	-	TRBV6-5	TRBJ2-1	CASSWGDEQFF	TGTGCCAGCTCGTGGGGCGATGAGCAGTTCTTC
-	-	TRBV7-2	TRBJ2-5	CASSRDSRETQYF	TGTGCCAGCAGCCGGGACTCTCGAGAGACCCAGTACTTC
-	few	TRBV29-1	TRBJ2-3	CSVERNFADTQYF	TGCAGCGTGGAACGCAACTTCGCAGATACGCAGTATTTT
-	many	TRBV30	TRBJ2-2	CAWTAGAQTGELFF	TGTGCCTGGACAGCAGGGGCCCAGACCGGGGAGCTGTTTTTT
TRBD1	many	TRBV4-3	TRBJ2-7	CASSQDQGRGYEQYF	TGCGCCAGCAGCCAAGATCAAGGCAGGGGGTACGAGCAGTACTTC
TRBD1	-	TRBV7-2	TRBJ2-2	CASSRQGASTNTGELFF	TGTGCCAGCAGCCGACAGGGGGCCTCTACGAACACCGGGGAGCTGTTTTTT
-	-	TRBV7-2	TRBJ2-7	CASSLAYELREQYF	TGTGCCAGCAGCTTAGCTTATGAACTACGGGAGCAGTACTTC
-	few	TRBV7-9	TRBJ2-5	CASSPEGETQYF	TGTGCCAGCAGCCCGGAGGGAGAGACCCAGTACTTC
TRBD1	few	TRBV6-1	TRBJ1-5	CASSEAVGTGSNQPQHF	TGTGCCAGCAGTGAAGCGGTGGGGACAGGGAGTAATCAGCCCCAGCATTTT
-	few	TRBV5-6	TRBJ1-2	CASSSYRGRNYGYTF	TGTGCCAGCAGCTCTTATCGCGGCAGGAACTATGGCTACACCTTC
-	-	TRBV6-6	TRBJ2-7	CASSYGAGTYEQYF	TGTGCCAGCAGTTACGGAGCAGGAACCTACGAGCAGTACTTC
TRBD2	-	TRBV29-1	TRBJ2-7	CSVGFAREGEQYF	TGCAGCGTTGGGTTCGCGAGGGAGGGAGAGCAGTACTTC
TRBD2	-	TRBV6-5	TRBJ2-1	CASKAGTTVGNEQFF	TGTGCCAGCAAGGCCGGGACTACCGTCGGCAATGAGCAGTTCTTC
TRBD2	few	TRBV10-3	TRBJ2-5	CAISDSGGAETQYF	TGTGCCATCAGTGACAGCGGGGGGGCGGAGACCCAGTACTTC
-	-	TRBV6-8	TRBJ1-3	CASSCRRVQRFGNTIYF	TGTGCCAGCAGTTGCCGCAGGGTTCAACGCTTTGGAAACACCATATATTTT
-	-	TRBV30	TRBJ1-3	CAWIPGPFSGNTIYF	TGTGCCTGGATTCCCGGCCCTTTCTCTGGAAACACCATATATTTT
-	few	TRBV4-3	TRBJ2-3	CASSQDPYYTDTQYF	TGCGCCAGCAGCCAAGATCCATACTACACAGATACGCAGTATTTT
-	-	TRBV9	TRBJ2-2	CASSESGANTGELFF	TGTGCCAGCAGTGAAAGCGGTGCGAACACCGGGGAGCTGTTTTTT
-	few	TRBV7-9	TRBJ2-4	CASSLPQGGKNIQYF	TGTGCCAGCAGCTTACCACAGGGAGGGAAAAACATTCAGTACTTC
-	few	TRBV7-9	TRBJ1-1	CASSLVDEAFF	TGTGCCAGCAGCTTAGTGGATGAAGCTTTCTTT
-	-	TRBV28	TRBJ2-1	CASSHATRNSYNEQFF	TGTGCCAGCAGCCACGCTACTCGGAATTCCTACAATGAGCAGTTCTTC
-	-	TRBV5-8	TRBJ1-1	CASSLYGGAFF	TGTGCCAGCAGCTTATATGGGGGAGCTTTCTTT
-	few	TRBV7-2	TRBJ2-2	CASSPLAGSSGELFF	TGTGCCAGCAGCCCCTTGGCTGGTAGTTCGGGGGAGCTGTTTTTT
-	-	TRBV7-8	TRBJ2-7	CASSLVGGYEQYF	TGTGCCAGCAGCTTAGTAGGGGGCTACGAGCAGTACTTC
TRBD2	-	TRBV5-1	TRBJ2-3	CVSSLVQGGWTDTQYF	TGCGTGAGCAGCTTGGTCCAGGGAGGGTGGACAGATACGCAGTATTTT